One and the same sample provided the 27 T cell receptor beta chains below, sequenced in a study of tumor and adjacent non-tumor tissue in lung cancer. The library came from three nested PCR rounds adapted from ARM-PCR protocols. TCRdb itself ran the multiplex PCR reads through MiXCR, one entry per CDR3 protein. The data hold about 120,000 distinct CDR3 sequences, with roughly 64% observed a single time. RNA was extracted from bulk tissue without any cell sorting. Specimen: lung tumor tissue. Source of these receptors: a man between 25 and 39 years old with non-small cell lung cancer.

As to this clonotype: Since a much larger clone is just one base distant, this may be a read error. This sequence joins TRBV11-1 and TRBJ1-2; D is ambiguous. The CDR3 length is 15 residues. The germline V gene has CDR1 SGHAT and CDR2 FQDESV (reference sequence). CDR3 sequence (DNA): TGTCCCAGCAGTCCGTCCCGGGCCCCGCGGTATGGCTACACCTTC. It codes for CPSSPSRAPRYGYTF.

About this clonotype: With a much larger clone just one base away, this may be a read error. The V and J genes are TRBV4-1 and TRBJ2-5, with D perhaps TRBD1 (5 bases). Germline-derived CDR1 and CDR2 are MGHRA and YSYEKL. This CDR3 has 14 residues. The CDR3 DNA reads as TGCGCCAACAGCCAATTCGGACAACAAGAGACCCAGTACTTC. This gives the protein CANSQFGQQETQYF.

On this clonotype itself: This may come from a read error, since a much larger clone is one base off. The gene calls are TRBV29-1 and TRBJ2-7, with D possibly TRBD1 on 5 matching bases. This CDR3 has 13 residues. Germline V lookup: CDR1 SQVTM, CDR2 ANQGSEA. The CDR3: CGVERQGSYEQYF. For the CDR3, the DNA is TGCGGCGTTGAACGCCAGGGAAGCTACGAGCAGTACTTC.

Concerning this clonotype itself: Being one base from a much bigger clone, this may be a read error. This sequence joins TRBV20-1 and TRBJ2-7, with 7 bases that match TRBD1. Germline V gene lookup returns CDR1 DFQATT and CDR2 SNEGSKA (reference sequence). The CDR3 is 12 amino acids. As DNA, the CDR3 is TGCAGTGCATCGACAGGGTTCTACAAGCAGTACTTC. Translated: CSASTGFYKQYF.

Remarks on this clonotype: Given the absence of the conserved phenylalanine or tryptophan at the CDR3 end, a read error is likely. The chain joins TRBV20-1 to TRBJ1-1, with 7 nucleotides matching TRBD1. Germline assignment: CDR1 DFQATT and CDR2 SNEGSKA (reference sequence). CDR3 length equals 16 residues. The CDR3 is CGAGGWGQPPNTEAFL. The CDR3 nucleotides read TGCGGTGCTGGGGGCTGGGGACAGCCACCGAACACTGAAGCTTTCCTT.

The rearrangement joins TRBV19 to TRBJ2-5, with D perhaps matching TRBD1 or TRBD2 (5 bases each). The CDR3 contains 15 residues. The germline V gene has CDR1 LNHDA and CDR2 SQIVND (reference sequence). The germline V and J ends were trimmed by 5 bases and 0 bases, with 13 bases remaining between them. The CDR3: CASSPPGTYQETQYF. The CDR3 region has the DNA TGTGCCAGTAGTCCGCCGGGGACGTACCAAGAGACCCAGTACTTC.

This clonotype was seen only a few times. Given a much more abundant clone one base away, this may be a read error. The gene calls are TRBV20-1 and TRBJ2-1, with D hard to call. The CDR3 covers 13 residues. CDR1 and CDR2 (germline): DFQATT, SNEGSKA (reference sequence). As DNA, the CDR3 is TGCAGTGCTCGACAACCCTCCTACAGTGAGCAGTTCTTC. Translated: CSARQPSYSEQFF.

This clonotype was counted only a few times. J is TRBJ2-6 and V is TRBV30, with D possibly TRBD2 on 5 matching bases. Trimming removed 2 bases from V and 3 bases from J, with 11 bases in between. CDR1 is GTSNPN, CDR2 SVGIG, per germline (reference sequence). This CDR3 region has 15 residues. CDR3 DNA sequence: TGTGCCTGGAGTCGAGAGGGCGATGGGGCCAACGTCCTGACTTTC. Amino acid sequence: CAWSREGDGANVLTF.

On this clonotype: The junction departs from germline at one end; a sequencing error may be responsible. This chain uses TRBV12-3 or TRBV12-4 with TRBJ1-1; D is possibly TRBD1 (6 bases). CDR3 length: 13 residues. The CDR3 DNA follows: TGTGCCAACAGTTCTAGGGGGAGCACTGAAGCTTTCTTT. It is translated as CANSSRGSTEAFF.

On this clonotype itself: Since a much larger clone is just one base distant, this may be a read error. No conserved phenylalanine or tryptophan ends this CDR3, so it is likely a read error. The chain joins TRBV6-5 to TRBJ2-5; D might be TRBD1 (6 bases). CDR3 length: 15 amino acids. Trimming removed 0 bases at V and 3 bases at J, with 11 bases between. Germline V CDR1 and CDR2: MNHEY, SVGAGI. The DNA of the CDR3 is TGTGCCAGCAGTTACTCTTCAGGGGTGAAAGAGACCCAGTACTTG. Protein product: CASSYSSGVKETQYL.

This clonotype has ten or more counts. The rearrangement joins TRBV4-1 to TRBJ2-7; D might be TRBD2 (5 bases). The CDR3 is 16 residues long. Deletions cut 0 bases from V and 1 base from J, with 13 bases between. Germline V gives CDR1 MGHRA, CDR2 YSYEKL. The CDR3 sequence is CASSQDKRGRSYEQYF. The CDR3 DNA follows: TGCGCCAGCAGCCAAGATAAACGGGGTAGGTCCTACGAGCAGTACTTC.

A few counts support this clonotype. This chain links TRBV6-5 with TRBJ2-3; D is unresolved. This CDR3 contains 14 residues. V lost 0 bases and J lost 0, with 4 bases in between. Germline values: CDR1 MNHEY, CDR2 SVGAGI. The CDR3 DNA follows: TGTGCCAGCAGTTACTCCAGGAGCACAGATACGCAGTATTTT. Residues: CASSYSRSTDTQYF.

The CDR3 is CASSQQVPSGRVSGWVTQYF. The CDR3 bases are TGCGCCAGCAGCCAACAGGTGCCTAGCGGGAGGGTTAGTGGCTGGGTGACCCAGTACTTC. The rearrangement links TRBV4-1 to TRBJ2-5, with TRBD2 matching 12 bases. Germline trimming cut 2 bases from V and 7 bases from J; bases unmatched to any gene: 20. The germline CDR1 and CDR2 sequences are MGHRA and YSYEKL. The CDR3 is 20 amino acids.

In the case of this clonotype: A much bigger clone sits one base away, suggesting this may be a read error. V is TRBV20-1 and J is TRBJ2-2; D is tentatively TRBD1 or TRBD2 (6 bases each). The CDR3 covers 16 residues. V lost 1 base to trimming and J lost 3 bases, with 15 bases between them. The germline CDR1 and CDR2 sequences are DFQATT and SNEGSKA (reference sequence). The CDR3 sequence: CSARGSSGAHTGELFF. In nucleotides, the CDR3 is TGCAGTGCTAGAGGGTCCTCGGGGGCGCACACCGGGGAGCTGTTTTTT.

About this clonotype: Since a much larger clone is just one base distant, this may be a read error. The V and J genes are TRBV12-3 or TRBV12-4 and TRBJ1-2; no reliable D call. This CDR3 is 13 amino acids long. The CDR3 is CAGSPRRDYGYTF. The CDR3 coding sequence is TGTGCCGGCAGTCCCCGGAGGGACTATGGCTACACCTTC.

Details on this clonotype: Germline and junction disagree at one end, which may indicate a read error. The chain carries TRBV7-9 and TRBJ2-2; TRBD2 is a possible D gene (5 bases). Per germline, CDR1 SEHNR and CDR2 FQNEAQ (reference sequence). The CDR3 length is 17 residues. CDR3 sequence: CASSSLEGERNTGELFF. The CDR3 DNA reads TGCGCCAGCAGCTCGCTCGAGGGCGAAAGGAACACCGGGGAGCTGTTTTTT.

Details on this clonotype: Given the absence of the conserved phenylalanine or tryptophan at the CDR3 end, a read error is likely. The chain has TRBV29-1 and TRBJ2-7; the match to TRBD2 covers 12 bases. The length of the CDR3 is 14 residues. In germline, CDR1 is SQVTM, CDR2 ANQGSEA. In nucleotides, the CDR3 is TGTAGCGTTACGACTAGCGGGAGCCTCTACGAGCAGTACTAC. It specifies CSVTTSGSLYEQYY.

This clonotype was found many times. The chain joins TRBV12-3 or TRBV12-4 to TRBJ2-3; D unclear. Trimming shortened V by 3 bases and J by 2 bases, and 9 bases separated the two germline ends. The CDR3 sequence is 14 residues long. CDR3: CASSFSVTTDTQYF. The CDR3 region has the DNA TGTGCCAGCAGTTTCTCGGTCACCACAGATACGCAGTATTTT.

In the case of this clonotype: A read error is possible here, since a much larger clone lies one base away. This rearrangement joins TRBV11-1 to TRBJ2-3; 9 positions match TRBD1. CDR1 and CDR2 (germline): SGHAT, FQDESV (reference sequence). Trimming removed 4 bases from V and 6 bases from J; junction bases left unmatched: 8. CDR3 size: 15 residues. The CDR3 loop is CASSSGQGLTDTQYF. Written as DNA, the CDR3 is TGTGCCAGCAGCTCGGGACAGGGCCTCACTGATACGCAGTATTTT.

Comment on this clonotype: At one of its ends the junction is not consistent with the germline gene, which may arise from a read error. V usage is TRBV4-1 and J usage is TRBJ2-1; 10 positions agree with TRBD2. Germline V gene sequence: CDR1 MGHRA, CDR2 YSYEKL. CDR3 length equals 16 residues. The CDR3 sequence is CASSQLSGRGDNEQFF. The CDR3 DNA reads as TGTGCCAGCAGCCAACTAAGCGGGAGGGGCGACAATGAGCAGTTCTTC.

This clonotype was picked up a small number of times. The J gene is TRBJ2-6, the V gene TRBV5-4; maybe TRBD1 (6 bases). CDR1 and CDR2 from the germline V gene are SGHNT and YYREEE (reference sequence). There are 15 residues in the CDR3. The ends were cut back, 4 bases at V and 2 bases at J, with 10 bases in the middle. CDR3 DNA sequence: TGTGCCAGCAGCCCTCCAGGGGCTGGGGCCAACGTCCTGACTTTC. Its protein product is CASSPPGAGANVLTF.

On this clonotype itself: A much larger clone sits a single nucleotide away, making a read error possible. It is likely a read error, because the conserved phenylalanine at the end of the CDR3 is missing. The chain joins TRBV5-1 to TRBJ2-7; D may be TRBD1 or TRBD2 (5 bases each). The CDR3 spans 12 residues. The germline V gene encodes CDR1 SGHRS and CDR2 YFSETQ. V gave up 5 bases and J gave up 4 bases, with 10 bases separating them. CDR3 in amino acids: CASSRDGYEQYL. Written as DNA, the CDR3 is TGCGCCAGCAGTCGGGACGGGTACGAGCAGTACTTA.

This clonotype was seen ten or more times. The V and J genes are TRBV29-1 and TRBJ1-2, with D uncertain. The germline gives CDR1 SQVTM, CDR2 ANQGSEA. The length of the CDR3 is 12 residues. V dropped 4 bases and J dropped 2 bases, with 8 bases sitting between them. The CDR3 reads CSVAEPNYGYTF. CDR3 nucleotides: TGCAGCGTTGCAGAGCCCAACTATGGCTACACCTTC. Together with reference TRBV29-1 and TRBJ1-2, the CDR3 gives the full variable domain: SAVISQKPSRDICQRGTSLTIQCQVDSQVTMMFWYRQQPGQSLTLIATANQGSEATYESGFVIDKFPISRPNLTFSTLTVSNMSPEDSSIYLCSVAEPNYGYTFGSGTRLTVV.

As DNA, the CDR3 is TGTGCCAGCAGCTTAACTCAGGTTCACACACACAATGAGCAGTTCTTC. The encoded protein is CASSLTQVHTHNEQFF. The rearrangement uses TRBV7-3 and TRBJ2-1; no clear D gene. The CDR3 extends over 16 amino acids. V was shortened by 0 bases and J by 5 bases, with 14 bases between the two germline ends. Germline V lookup: CDR1 SGHTA, CDR2 FQGTGA.

The rearrangement uses TRBV19 and TRBJ1-1; D not resolved. Germline assignment: CDR1 LNHDA and CDR2 SQIVND (reference sequence). Trimming removed 5 bases from V and 5 bases from J, with 18 bases in between. The CDR3 loop spans 15 amino acids. The CDR3 coding sequence is TGTGCCAGTAGTTCAACGTTTAGGGAAGGGACTGAAGCTTTCTTT. It is translated as CASSSTFREGTEAFF.

Turning to this clonotype: A much larger clone differs from this one at a single base, so this may be a read error. The chain couples TRBV20-1 to TRBJ2-3, with 11 bases matching TRBD2. This CDR3 region has 14 residues. Germline CDR1 reads DFQATT; CDR2 reads SNEGSKA (reference sequence). CDR3 loop: CGAPSGGRTDTQYF. CDR3 in DNA: TGCGGTGCGCCTAGCGGGGGGCGGACAGATACGCAGTATTTT.

Points on this clonotype: One end of the junction varies from germline; a read error may be responsible. The chain couples TRBV20-1 to TRBJ2-1; no firm D call. CDR1 DFQATT and CDR2 SNEGSKA come from the germline V gene (reference sequence). This CDR3 has 14 residues. The CDR3 loop is CSARHFDSYSEQFF. The CDR3 nucleotides are TGCAGTGCTAGGCACTTTGACTCCTACAGTGAGCAGTTCTTC.